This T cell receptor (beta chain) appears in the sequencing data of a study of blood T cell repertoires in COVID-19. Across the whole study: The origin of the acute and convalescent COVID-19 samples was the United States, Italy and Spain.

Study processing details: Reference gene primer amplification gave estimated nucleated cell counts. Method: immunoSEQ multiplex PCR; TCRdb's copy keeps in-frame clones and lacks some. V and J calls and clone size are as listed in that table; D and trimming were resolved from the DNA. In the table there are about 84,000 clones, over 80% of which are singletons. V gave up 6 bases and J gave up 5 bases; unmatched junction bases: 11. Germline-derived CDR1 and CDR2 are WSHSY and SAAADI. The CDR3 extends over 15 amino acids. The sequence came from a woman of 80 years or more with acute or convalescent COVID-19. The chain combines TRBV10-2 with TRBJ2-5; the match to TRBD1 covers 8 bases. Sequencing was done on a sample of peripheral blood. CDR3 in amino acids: CASRSPGGGGETQYF. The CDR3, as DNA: TGCGCCAGCAGAAGCCCAGGGGGCGGTGGGGAGACCCAGTACTTC.